This passage covers 32 T cell receptor beta chains from one sample sequenced in a study of monozygotic twins with inflammatory bowel disease. TCRdb re-called the 5' RACE reads, yielding one record per CDR3 amino acid sequence without DNA. This repertoire includes about 210,000 distinct CDR3 sequences. What was sequenced was blood. The receptors here all came from a human donor with ulcerative colitis or Crohn's disease, or a healthy co-twin of an affected twin (not recorded which).

The V and J genes are TRBV6-2 or TRBV6-3 and TRBJ2-1; TCRdb picks TRBD1, but there is no DNA to check that call. The CDR3 is 15 amino acids. Germline loops: CDR1 MNHEY, CDR2 SVGEGT. The CDR3 protein is CASSSNRGVYNEQFF.

The rearrangement joins TRBV7-9 to TRBJ2-1. Germline V lookup: CDR1 SEHNR, CDR2 FQNEAQ (reference sequence). There are 16 residues in the CDR3. CDR3 amino acids: CASSLTRSSSYSEQFF.

The chain links TRBV10-3 to TRBJ1-2; absent DNA, TCRdb's TRBD1 call cannot be checked. The CDR3 loop spans 13 amino acids. The V gene's germline CDR1 is ENHRY and CDR2 SYGVKD. The CDR3 sequence: CAISRSQGYGYTF.

V usage is TRBV7-2 and J usage is TRBJ1-4; TCRdb returns TRBD1, unconfirmable since there is no DNA. CDR3 length: 15 residues. Germline V gives CDR1 SGHTA, CDR2 FQGNSA. The CDR3 protein is CASSLAVTGNEKLFF.

The chain has TRBV5-1 and TRBJ2-5; TCRdb's D call, TRBD2, is unchecked because there is no DNA. In germline, CDR1 is SGHRS, CDR2 YFSETQ. The CDR3 has 13 residues. The CDR3 region is CASSWTVEETQYF.

The chain employs TRBV5-1 and TRBJ1-1; the D gene TCRdb calls, TRBD1, cannot be checked with no DNA. The CDR3 has 14 amino acids. CDR1 SGHRS and CDR2 YFSETQ come from the germline V gene. The CDR3 loop is CASSWGQGTTEAFF.

The chain links TRBV18 to TRBJ1-1. CDR1 is KGHSH and CDR2 is LQKENI in the germline V gene. The CDR3 is 13 residues long. This CDR3 reads CASSGGVNTEAFF.

The chain joins TRBV20-1 to TRBJ2-7; as DNA is missing, the TRBD2 call by TCRdb cannot be tested. The V gene's germline CDR1 is DFQATT and CDR2 SNEGSKA (reference sequence). CDR3 length: 14 amino acids. The CDR3 protein is CSARGPGGGYEQYF.

The genes are TRBV7-2 and TRBJ1-5; TCRdb outputs TRBD1, but without DNA this stays unchecked. The CDR3 contains 15 residues. CDR1 and CDR2 (germline): SGHTA, FQGNSA. The CDR3 sequence is CASSLAGQGGQPQHF.

This chain links TRBV4-2 with TRBJ1-4. Per the germline V gene, CDR1 is LGHNA and CDR2 is YNFKEQ. The CDR3 has 18 amino acids. The CDR3 sequence is CASSQDPGGDGGNEKLFF.

The chain combines TRBV20-1 with TRBJ1-5. Germline-derived CDR1 and CDR2 are DFQATT and SNEGSKA (reference sequence). This CDR3 is 13 amino acids long. The CDR3: CSARDSPDQPQHF.

The V gene is TRBV5-1, the J gene TRBJ2-2; TCRdb's D gene call, TRBD1, goes unchecked for lack of DNA. The CDR3 spans 16 residues. From germline, CDR1 is SGHRS and CDR2 YFSETQ. The CDR3 reads CASSLEGQRNTGELFF.

The chain is built from TRBV30 and TRBJ2-5; no DNA is available, so the TRBD1 call from TCRdb remains unchecked. CDR1 is GTSNPN, CDR2 SVGIG, per germline (reference sequence). The CDR3 has 16 residues. The chain's CDR3 is CAWGELGGVNQETQYF.

The V gene is TRBV7-2, the J gene TRBJ2-1. The CDR3 is 11 residues long. Germline CDR1 and CDR2: SGHTA and FQGNSA. The CDR3 protein is CASSIADEQFF.

V gene TRBV20-1 combines with J gene TRBJ2-3; TCRdb outputs TRBD2, but without DNA this stays unchecked. This CDR3 is built from 14 residues. Per germline, CDR1 DFQATT and CDR2 SNEGSKA (reference sequence). CDR3 sequence: CSAPSGRGGVTQYF.

The CDR3 region is CASSLSTDRMNTGELFF. V usage is TRBV7-6 and J usage is TRBJ2-2; as DNA is missing, the TRBD1 call by TCRdb cannot be tested. The CDR3 spans 17 residues. Germline V gene sequence: CDR1 SGHVS, CDR2 FNYEAQ.

The CDR3 reads CASSVVRNTEAFF. V is TRBV6-1 and J is TRBJ1-1. CDR1 is MNHNS, CDR2 SASEGT, per germline. This CDR3 has 13 residues.

The chain employs TRBV7-2 and TRBJ2-7; with no DNA, the TCRdb D assignment of TRBD1 cannot be verified. Germline V gives CDR1 SGHTA, CDR2 FQGNSA. The CDR3 totals 14 residues. The CDR3 region is CASSFGGRPWEQYF.

The genes are TRBV11-2 and TRBJ2-1; TCRdb's D gene call, TRBD2, goes unchecked for lack of DNA. Germline V gene lookup returns CDR1 SGHAT and CDR2 FQNNGV. The CDR3 runs 16 residues. CDR3 amino acids: CASSLIASGGGNEQFF.

The chain's CDR3 is CASSLSANEQFF. This chain connects TRBV7-9 to TRBJ2-1. This CDR3 is 12 amino acids long. The V gene's germline CDR1 is SEHNR and CDR2 FQNEAQ (reference sequence).

The gene calls are TRBV12-3 or TRBV12-4 and TRBJ2-6; as DNA is missing, the TRBD1 call by TCRdb cannot be tested. The CDR3 is 16 residues long. CDR3 region: CASSIRWDAGANVLTF.

The rearrangement links TRBV20-1 to TRBJ2-1; without DNA, the TCRdb call of TRBD1 cannot be checked. Germline-derived CDR1 and CDR2 are DFQATT and SNEGSKA (reference sequence). The CDR3 extends over 13 amino acids. This chain's CDR3 is CSAWDALGNEQFF.

This chain joins TRBV12-3 or TRBV12-4 and TRBJ1-4; TCRdb gives TRBD1 as the D gene, but with no DNA this cannot be confirmed. CDR3 length equals 14 residues. Here the CDR3 reads CASSSGTGFEKLFF.

V and J are TRBV5-1 and TRBJ2-2; as DNA is missing, the TRBD2 call by TCRdb cannot be tested. The CDR3 is made up of 13 amino acids. The germline V gene encodes CDR1 SGHRS and CDR2 YFSETQ. CDR3 in amino acids: CASSITSNGELFF.

The rearrangement uses TRBV19 and TRBJ1-2. The CDR3 sequence is 15 residues long. Germline V lookup: CDR1 LNHDA, CDR2 SQIVND (reference sequence). The CDR3 protein is CASSIETASNYGYTF.

This chain joins TRBV20-1 and TRBJ2-7. Germline lookup yields CDR1 DFQATT and CDR2 SNEGSKA (reference sequence). The CDR3 is made up of 14 amino acids. This CDR3 is CSARGLLMDYEQYF.

The rearrangement uses TRBV7-2 and TRBJ2-1; the D gene TCRdb calls, TRBD2, cannot be checked with no DNA. Germline CDR1 SGHTA, CDR2 FQGNSA. This CDR3 contains 16 residues. The CDR3 sequence is CASSPLAGASNNEQFF.

The J gene is TRBJ2-7, the V gene TRBV5-1. This CDR3 spans 11 amino acids. Germline-derived CDR1 and CDR2 are SGHRS and YFSETQ. This chain's CDR3 is CASSDAYEQYF.

V is TRBV20-1 and J is TRBJ1-5. This CDR3 is built from 14 residues. Germline V CDR1 and CDR2: DFQATT, SNEGSKA (reference sequence). This CDR3 reads CSARDSRFNQPQHF.

The rearrangement links TRBV4-1 to TRBJ1-1. From germline, CDR1 is MGHRA and CDR2 YSYEKL. This CDR3 has 14 residues. The CDR3 loop is CASSPGMVGTEAFF.

The chain uses TRBV20-1 and TRBJ1-4. Per germline, CDR1 DFQATT and CDR2 SNEGSKA (reference sequence). This CDR3 comprises 13 residues. The CDR3 spells CSASRTTNEKLFF.

The V gene is TRBV5-8, the J gene TRBJ2-2; no DNA is available, so the TRBD2 call from TCRdb remains unchecked. This CDR3 comprises 15 residues. The germline CDR1 and CDR2 sequences are SGHTS and YDEGEE. CDR3 sequence reads: CASSDLLSPTGELFF.